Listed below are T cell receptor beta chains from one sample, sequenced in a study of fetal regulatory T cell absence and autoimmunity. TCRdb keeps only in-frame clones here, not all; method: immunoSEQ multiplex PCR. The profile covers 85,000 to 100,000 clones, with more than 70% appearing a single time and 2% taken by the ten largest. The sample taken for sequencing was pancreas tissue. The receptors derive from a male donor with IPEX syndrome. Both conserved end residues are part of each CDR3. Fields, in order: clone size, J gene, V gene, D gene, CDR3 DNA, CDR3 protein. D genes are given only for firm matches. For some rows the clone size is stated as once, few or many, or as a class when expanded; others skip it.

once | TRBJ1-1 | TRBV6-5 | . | TGTGCCAGCAGTTACTCCCGGGTTACTGAAGCTTTCTTT | CASSYSRVTEAFF
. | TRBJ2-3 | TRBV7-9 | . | TGTGCCAGCAGCTTAGCCAGCGGCACAGATACGCAGTATTTT | CASSLASGTDTQYF
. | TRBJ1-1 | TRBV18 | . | TGTGCCAGTCACAGGGCGATGAACACTGAAGCTTTCTTT | CASHRAMNTEAFF
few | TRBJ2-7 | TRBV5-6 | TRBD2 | TGTGCCAGCAGCCCACTAGCGGGAGGGTACGAGCAGTACTTC | CASSPLAGGYEQYF
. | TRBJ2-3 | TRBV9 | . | TGTGCCAGCAGCGTTTGGGGGCGTCTTTCAGATACGCAGTATTTT | CASSVWGRLSDTQYF
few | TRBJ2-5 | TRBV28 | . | TGTGCCAGCAGTCCGGACAACCAAGAGACCCAGTACTTC | CASSPDNQETQYF
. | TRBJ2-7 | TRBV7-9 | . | TGTGCCAGCAGCTTAGTACGGGGGGCGGGCGAGCAGTACTTC | CASSLVRGAGEQYF
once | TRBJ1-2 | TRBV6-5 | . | TGTGCCAGCAGTCCGAATCTAAAGAAGGACTATGGCTACACCTTC | CASSPNLKKDYGYTF
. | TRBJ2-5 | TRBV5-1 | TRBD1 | TGCGCCAGCAGCTTACAGGGGATGGAGACCCAGTACTTC | CASSLQGMETQYF
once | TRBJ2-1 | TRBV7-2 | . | TGTGCCAGCAGCTTAGTTTGGGGTCTAGCGTTTGAGCAGTTCTTC | CASSLVWGLAFEQFF
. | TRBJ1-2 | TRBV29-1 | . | TGCAGCGTTGAAGTGGGGGGAGGGGACGGCTACACCTTC | CSVEVGGGDGYTF
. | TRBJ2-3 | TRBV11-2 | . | TGTGCCAGCAGCGGGTTCTCTAGGGATACGCAGTATTTT | CASSGFSRDTQYF
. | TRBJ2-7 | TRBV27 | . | TGTGCCAGCAGCCCCCTCGCTGGTTTGGCCTACGAGCAGTACTTC | CASSPLAGLAYEQYF
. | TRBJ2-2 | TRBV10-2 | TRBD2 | TGCGCCAGCAGTGGGACTAGCGGGGACACCGGGGAGCTGTTTTTT | CASSGTSGDTGELFF
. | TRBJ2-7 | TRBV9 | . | TGTGCCAGCAGCTGGGGGGAGCAGTACTTC | CASSWGEQYF
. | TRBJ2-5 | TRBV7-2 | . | TGTGCCAGCAGCTTAGCCCGGGGAGGCGAGACCCAGTACTTC | CASSLARGGETQYF
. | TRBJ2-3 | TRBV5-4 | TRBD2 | TGTGCCAGCAGCTTGAAAGGGCAGGGAGGGGGCACAGATACGCAGTATTTT | CASSLKGQGGGTDTQYF
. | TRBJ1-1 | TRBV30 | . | TGTGCCTGGAGTGCAGGGAACACTGAAGCTTTCTTT | CAWSAGNTEAFF
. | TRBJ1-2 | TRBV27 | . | TGTGCCAGCAGTCCTTATGGCTACACCTTC | CASSPYGYTF
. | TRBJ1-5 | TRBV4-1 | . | TGCGCCAGCAGCCTTTTTCCCGGGACCCAGAATCAGCCCCAGCATTTT | CASSLFPGTQNQPQHF
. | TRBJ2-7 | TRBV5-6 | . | TGTGCCAGCAGCTTGGGGGACACCTACGAGCAGTACTTC | CASSLGDTYEQYF
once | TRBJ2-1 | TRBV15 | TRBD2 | TGTGCCACCAGCGAACTAGCGCCACGCTACAATGAGCAGTTCTTC | CATSELAPRYNEQFF
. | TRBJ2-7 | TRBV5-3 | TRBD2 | TGTGCCAGAAGCGACCTGACTAGCGGGGCCTACGAGCAGTACTTC | CARSDLTSGAYEQYF
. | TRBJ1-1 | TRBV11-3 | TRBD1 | TGTGCCAGCAGCGACAGGGGCACTGAAGCTTTCTTT | CASSDRGTEAFF
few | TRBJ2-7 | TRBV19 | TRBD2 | TGTGCCAGTAGTCCCCGGGTAGCGGGGGGATACGAGCAGTACTTC | CASSPRVAGGYEQYF
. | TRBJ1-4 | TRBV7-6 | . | TGTGCCAGCAGCTTAGGGCTAACAACTAATGAAAAACTGTTTTTT | CASSLGLTTNEKLFF
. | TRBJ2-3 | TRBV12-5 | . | TGTGCTAGTGGTTGGGACCTCGATACGCAGTATTTT | CASGWDLDTQYF
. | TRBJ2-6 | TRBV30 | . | TGTGCCTGGAGTACAGGGAGCTCTGGGGCCAACGTCCTGACTTTC | CAWSTGSSGANVLTF
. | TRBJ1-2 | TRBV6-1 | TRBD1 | TGTGCCAGCAGTGATGGGACAGGGGGCTATGGCTACACCTTC | CASSDGTGGYGYTF
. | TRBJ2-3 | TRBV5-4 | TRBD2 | TGTGCCAGCAGCTTGGCCGGCGGGAGGGCCACAGATACGCAGTATTTT | CASSLAGGRATDTQYF
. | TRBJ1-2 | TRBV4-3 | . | TGCGCCAGCAGCCAAGATTATCCCCATGGCTACACCTTC | CASSQDYPHGYTF
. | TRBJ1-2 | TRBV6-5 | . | TGTGCCAGCAGTTACCTATCCGGGACTTTAAGCTATGGCTACACCTTC | CASSYLSGTLSYGYTF
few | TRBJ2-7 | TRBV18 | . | TGTGCCAGCTCACGAGCGCTGAGCTCCTACGAGCAGTACTTC | CASSRALSSYEQYF
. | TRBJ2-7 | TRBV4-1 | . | TGCGCCAGCAGCCAAGATCGGGGAATCTACGAGCAGTACTTC | CASSQDRGIYEQYF
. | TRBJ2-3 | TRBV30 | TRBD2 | TGTGCCTGGAGTTCCGGGACTAGCATCGATACGCAGTATTTT | CAWSSGTSIDTQYF
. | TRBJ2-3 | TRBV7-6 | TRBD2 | TGTGCCAGCAGCTTAGTCTGGAATAGCGGGGGGCCGCAGTATTTT | CASSLVWNSGGPQYF
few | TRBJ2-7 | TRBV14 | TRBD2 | TGTGCCAGCAGCCAAGCGGAGCGGGAATACGAGCAGTACTTC | CASSQAEREYEQYF
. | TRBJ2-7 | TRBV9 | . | TGTGCCAGCAGCGTAGGGGACTCCTCCTACGAGCAGTACTTC | CASSVGDSSYEQYF
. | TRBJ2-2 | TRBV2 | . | TGTGCCAGCAGCATCGGACTCTCCACCGGGGAGCTGTTTTTT | CASSIGLSTGELFF
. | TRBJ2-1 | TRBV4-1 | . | TGCGCCAGCTCAAGAGGCGGGGACAATGAGCAGTTCTTC | CASSRGGDNEQFF
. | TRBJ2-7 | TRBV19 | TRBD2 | TGTGCCAGTAGTTCACTAGCGGGGGCCTCCTACGAGCAGTACTTC | CASSSLAGASYEQYF
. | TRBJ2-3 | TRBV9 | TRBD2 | TGTGCCAGCAGCGGTGGAGTAAGCGGGGGGTCCACAGATACGCAGTATTTT | CASSGGVSGGSTDTQYF
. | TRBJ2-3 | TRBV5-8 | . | TGTGCCAGCAGCTTGGAGCTAGCTAGCACAGATACGCAGTATTTT | CASSLELASTDTQYF
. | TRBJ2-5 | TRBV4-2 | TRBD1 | TGTGCCAGCAGCCAAGTGGACAGGACCCAAGAGACCCAGTACTTC | CASSQVDRTQETQYF
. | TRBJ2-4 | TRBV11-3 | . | TGTGCCAGCAGCTTAGTGCACAGGGCGTCAAACATTCAGTACTTC | CASSLVHRASNIQYF
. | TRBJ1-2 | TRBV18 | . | TGTGCCAGCTCACCACCGCTAGGGAACTATGGCTACACCTTC | CASSPPLGNYGYTF
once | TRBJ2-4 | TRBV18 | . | TGTGCCAGCTCACCTTCCGGTCCGACCAAAAACATTCAGTACTTC | CASSPSGPTKNIQYF
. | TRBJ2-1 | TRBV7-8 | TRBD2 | TGTGCCAGCAGCTCGTATTTTAGCGGGAGTAGAGATGAGCAGTTCTTC | CASSSYFSGSRDEQFF
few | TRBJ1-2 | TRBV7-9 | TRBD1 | TGTGCCAGCAGCTTAGACAGGGGGCGCGATGGCTACACCTTC | CASSLDRGRDGYTF
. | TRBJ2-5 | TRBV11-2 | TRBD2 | TGTGCCAGCAGCTTAGGCCTGGGGCTAGCGGGAGATTGGGGGGAGACCCAGTACTTC | CASSLGLGLAGDWGETQYF
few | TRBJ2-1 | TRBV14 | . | TGTGCCAGCAGCCAAGGGACTCCTCTGCAGGAAAATGGAGAGCAGTTCTTC | CASSQGTPLQENGEQFF
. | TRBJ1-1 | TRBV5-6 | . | TGTGCCAGCAGCTTTGGGGGGACTGAAGCTTTCTTT | CASSFGGTEAFF
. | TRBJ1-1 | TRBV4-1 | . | TGCGCCAGCAGCCAGACACCTTTTTCTGAAGCTTTCTTT | CASSQTPFSEAFF
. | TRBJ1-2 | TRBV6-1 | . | TGTGCCAGCAGTGAACTCGGACCTAACTATGGCTACACCTTC | CASSELGPNYGYTF
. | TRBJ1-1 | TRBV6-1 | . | TGTGCCAGCAGTTCCGGGGGGACCACTGAAGCTTTCTTT | CASSSGGTTEAFF
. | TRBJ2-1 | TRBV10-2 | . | TGCGCCAGCAGTAGGGACTTTACCCTCCGTGAGCAGTTCTTC | CASSRDFTLREQFF
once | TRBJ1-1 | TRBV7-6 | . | TGTGCCAGCAGCTTAGGGGGCATGAACACTGAAGCTTTCTTT | CASSLGGMNTEAFF
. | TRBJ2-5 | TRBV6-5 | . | TGTGCCAGCAGTAATTGGGTGGAAGAGACCCAGTACTTC | CASSNWVEETQYF
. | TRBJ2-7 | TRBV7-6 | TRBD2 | TGTGCCAGCAGCCGACTAGCGGGCTCCTACGAGCAGTACTTC | CASSRLAGSYEQYF
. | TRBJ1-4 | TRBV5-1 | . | TGCGCCAGCAGCTTGGTCCCTTCAACTAATGAAAAACTGTTTTTT | CASSLVPSTNEKLFF